A single sample is the source of the 27 T cell receptor beta chains below, sequenced in a study of blood T cell repertoires in COVID-19. The protocol was immunoSEQ multiplex PCR, while the TCRdb copy is restricted to in-frame clones and leaves out a portion. The table lists around 200,000 clones, roughly 90% of them singletons, with about 1.7% in the top ten. Source material: peripheral blood. Receptor source: a man aged 18-30 years with active or convalescent COVID-19.

The CDR3 reads CASSLGRASNNEQFF. DNA of the CDR3: TGCGCCAGCAGCTTGGGCAGGGCGAGTAACAATGAGCAGTTCTTC. The chain links TRBV5-1 to TRBJ2-1, with D tentatively TRBD1 (5 bases). The germline gives CDR1 SGHRS, CDR2 YFSETQ. Between the trimmed V and J ends, which lost 0 bases and 5 bases, there was a span of 12 bases. This CDR3 spans 15 amino acids.

The V gene is TRBV4-1, the J gene TRBJ2-4, with 8 bases lining up with TRBD1. The trim removed 2 bases at V and 8 bases at J, leaving 8 bases unmatched. This CDR3 region has 15 residues. Germline values: CDR1 MGHRA, CDR2 YSYEKL. The CDR3 DNA is TGCGCCAGCAGCCAACATGGACAGGGTGCGGACATTCAGTACTTC. As protein: CASSQHGQGADIQYF.

The J gene is TRBJ2-1, the V gene TRBV7-2, with TRBD2 identical over 9 bases. The V segment lost 5 bases and the J segment 5 bases; nucleotides outside the gene matches: 13. From germline, CDR1 is SGHTA and CDR2 FQGNSA. The length of the CDR3 is 17 residues. CDR3 in amino acids: CASSPLSLAGIHNEQFF. The CDR3, as DNA: TGTGCCAGCAGCCCCCTGAGTCTAGCGGGGATCCACAATGAGCAGTTCTTC. The full variable domain, in which reference TRBV7-2 and TRBJ2-1 provide the parts outside the CDR3, is GAGVSQSPSNKVTEKGKDVELRCDPISGHTALYWYRQSLGQGLEFLIYFQGNSAPDKSGLPSDRFSAERTGGSVSTLTIQRTQQEDSAVYLCASSPLSLAGIHNEQFFGPGTRLTVL.

This rearrangement joins TRBV5-4 to TRBJ2-3; TRBD1 matches 7 bases. The CDR3 runs 16 residues. With V trimmed by 4 bases and J by 2 bases, 10 bases remained unmatched. Germline V gene sequence: CDR1 SGHNT, CDR2 YYREEE (reference sequence). CDR3 coding DNA: TGTGCCAGCAGCGACAGGGTTCGGTCCCCCACAGATACGCAGTATTTT. This codes for CASSDRVRSPTDTQYF.

The chain carries TRBV19 and TRBJ2-7; 11 bases are shared with TRBD2. CDR3 length: 15 residues. Germline values: CDR1 LNHDA, CDR2 SQIVND (reference sequence). The trim removed 4 bases at V and 2 bases at J, leaving 4 bases unmatched. The CDR3 loop reads CASSTIAGGAYEQYF. The CDR3, as DNA: TGTGCCAGTAGTACCATAGCGGGGGGGGCCTACGAGCAGTACTTC.

This clone appeared once. The chain carries TRBV18 and TRBJ1-4, with TRBD1 as a possible D gene (6 bases). Trimming took 3 bases from V and 6 from J, leaving 14 bases between them. The CDR3 covers 15 residues. The germline CDR1 and CDR2 sequences are KGHSH and LQKENI. CDR3 amino acids: CASSPGGTFDEKLFF. The CDR3 bases are TGTGCCAGCTCACCCGGGGGGACATTTGATGAAAAACTGTTTTTT.

The chain employs TRBV5-6 and TRBJ1-1; 7 nucleotides align to TRBD1. The junction had 19 bases not matched to a gene; V was cut back by 1 base and J by 4 bases. CDR3 length: 19 residues. The V gene's germline CDR1 is SGHDT and CDR2 YYEEEE. CDR3 sequence reads: CASSLLGLLPQGSGTEAFF. The CDR3 DNA follows: TGTGCCAGCAGCTTGTTGGGCCTCCTTCCACAGGGGTCGGGCACTGAAGCTTTCTTT. Complete variable domain (other parts from reference TRBV5-6 and TRBJ1-1): DAGVTQSPTHLIKTRGQQVTLRCSPKSGHDTVSWYQQALGQGPQFIFQYYEEEERQRGNFPDRFSGHQFPNYSSELNVNALLLGDSALYLCASSLLGLLPQGSGTEAFFGQGTRLTVV.

The rearrangement joins TRBV5-4 to TRBJ1-4; D may be TRBD1 (6 bases). V lost 5 bases, J lost 5 bases, and 13 bases lay in between. This CDR3 is built from 14 residues. CDR1 is SGHNT, CDR2 YYREEE, per germline (reference sequence). The CDR3 coding sequence is TGTGCCAGCAGGCCCGGGACATCAAATGAAAAACTGTTTTTT. It codes for CASRPGTSNEKLFF. Drawing the rest from reference TRBV5-4 and TRBJ1-4, the complete variable domain is ETGVTQSPTHLIKTRGQQVTLRCSSQSGHNTVSWYQQALGQGPQFIFQYYREEENGRGNFPPRFSGLQFPNYSSELNVNALELDDSALYLCASRPGTSNEKLFFGSGTQLSVL.

The genes are TRBV29-1 and TRBJ2-1; 14 nucleotides align to TRBD2. The CDR3 is 17 amino acids. The germline gives CDR1 SQVTM, CDR2 ANQGSEA. V dropped 1 base and J dropped 8; count of bases not matched to a gene: 10. For the CDR3, the DNA is TGCAGCGTTGAAGTAGCGGGACTAGCGGGAGTTAGGGATGAGCAGTTCTTC. This sequence encodes CSVEVAGLAGVRDEQFF.

The J gene is TRBJ1-2, the V gene TRBV12-3 or TRBV12-4; possible D gene TRBD1, 5 bases. The V gene lost 8 bases and the J gene lost 4 bases, with 11 bases spanning the gap. The CDR3 contains 12 residues. The CDR3 spells CASSGGGYGYTF. CDR3 DNA sequence: TGTGCCAGCTCCGGGGGTGGCTATGGCTACACCTTC.

V and J are TRBV19 and TRBJ2-7; perhaps TRBD1 as D (5 bases). The ends were cut back, 4 bases at V and 2 bases at J, with 12 bases in the middle. The germline gives CDR1 LNHDA, CDR2 SQIVND (reference sequence). CDR3 length: 14 amino acids. This CDR3 reads CASSTRQKTYEQYF. CDR3 coding DNA: TGTGCCAGTAGTACCCGACAGAAAACCTACGAGCAGTACTTC.

In DNA, the CDR3 is TGTGCCAGTAGTCTTCGGGGAGCTAACTATGGCTACACCTTC. Its translation is CASSLRGANYGYTF. This chain joins TRBV19 and TRBJ1-2, with unresolved D. V lost 5 bases to trimming and J lost 0 bases, with 10 bases between them. Germline CDR1 reads LNHDA; CDR2 reads SQIVND (reference sequence). This CDR3 is 14 amino acids long.

The chain couples TRBV5-1 to TRBJ1-1, with TRBD1 matching over 10 bases. Germline CDR1 SGHRS, CDR2 YFSETQ. V was pared by 3 bases and J by 6 bases, with 14 bases of the junction left unmatched. This CDR3 region has 17 residues. The CDR3 DNA follows: TGCGCCAGCAGCTCGAAGACAGGGGGCGATAAGGTCGCTGAAGCTTTCTTT. Translating it yields CASSSKTGGDKVAEAFF.

This chain connects TRBV30 to TRBJ1-1; a weak D match, TRBD1 (6 bases). The V gene's germline CDR1 is GTSNPN and CDR2 SVGIG (reference sequence). Trimming left V 3 bases short and J 6 bases short, with 23 bases between. The CDR3 runs to 16 residues. CDR3 protein: CAWSVPGTRPSPEAFF. CDR3 sequence (DNA): TGTGCCTGGAGCGTCCCCGGGACACGCCCCAGCCCTGAAGCTTTCTTT.

The V call is TRBV27, the J call TRBJ2-5, with D unclear. Trimming took off 5 bases at V and 9 bases at J, with 16 bases between the two ends. This CDR3 comprises 13 residues. Germline V gene sequence: CDR1 MNHEY, CDR2 SMNVEV (reference sequence). DNA of the CDR3: TGTGCCAGCAGTATGACTCGTAGCTTGGCCCAGTACTTC. This codes for CASSMTRSLAQYF.

V and J are TRBV6-4 and TRBJ2-2, with 11 bases identical to TRBD2. The CDR3 runs to 16 residues. Unmatched junction bases numbered 6, after V lost 7 bases and J lost 2 bases. Germline loops: CDR1 MRHNA, CDR2 SNTAGT. The CDR3 sequence is CASKSLAGGNTGELFF. DNA for the CDR3: TGTGCCAGCAAGTCGCTAGCGGGAGGCAACACCGGGGAGCTGTTTTTT.

V usage is TRBV19 and J usage is TRBJ2-7; weak D call: TRBD2 (7 bases). V lost 6 bases to trimming and J lost 0 bases, with 12 bases between them. Germline loops: CDR1 LNHDA, CDR2 SQIVND (reference sequence). CDR3 length: 14 amino acids. Written as DNA, the CDR3 is TGTGCCAGTAGGGGGGGGGCTGACTCCTACGAGCAGTACTTC. Translating gives CASRGGADSYEQYF. Looking up the rest from reference TRBV19 and TRBJ2-7 gives the full variable domain: DGGITQSPKYLFRKEGQNVTLSCEQNLNHDAMYWYRQDPGQGLRLIYYSQIVNDFQKGDIAEGYSVSREKKESFPLTVTSAQKNPTAFYLCASRGGADSYEQYFGPGTRLTVT.

V gene TRBV18 combines with J gene TRBJ2-2, with 13 nucleotides matching TRBD2. V lost 3 bases to trimming and J lost 9 bases; unmatched junction nucleotides: 10. The CDR3 totals 17 residues. In germline, CDR1 is KGHSH, CDR2 LQKENI. CDR3 residues: CASSPYGTSGTAWELFF. CDR3 coding DNA: TGTGCCAGCTCACCCTACGGGACTAGCGGGACAGCCTGGGAGCTGTTTTTT.

J is TRBJ2-3 and V is TRBV5-8; maybe TRBD2 (7 bases). Per germline, CDR1 SGHTS and CDR2 YDEGEE. Trimming took off 4 bases at V and 1 base at J, with 25 bases between the two ends. The length of the CDR3 is 19 residues. CDR3 in amino acids: CASSPVRRGGTYGTDTQYF. The CDR3 DNA reads TGTGCCAGCAGCCCGGTCCGTAGGGGGGGAACCTACGGCACAGATACGCAGTATTTT.

This chain connects TRBV9 to TRBJ2-2; a weak D match, TRBD1 (6 bases). Between the trimmed V and J ends, which lost 2 bases and 1 base, there was a span of 9 bases. This CDR3 is built from 15 residues. Per germline, CDR1 SGDLS and CDR2 YYNGEE. DNA for the CDR3: TGTGCCAGCAGCGTTAGGACAGAGAACACCGGGGAGCTGTTTTTT. This encodes CASSVRTENTGELFF.

This chain uses TRBV3-1 (or the pseudogene TRBV3-2) with TRBJ2-2; TRBD2 matches at 7 bases. V shed 1 base and J 2 bases; nucleotides not matched to a gene: 4. The V gene's germline CDR1 is LGHDT and CDR2 YNNKEL (reference sequence). This CDR3 region has 16 residues. CDR3 loop: CASSQGAGDNTGELFF. CDR3 bases: TGTGCCAGCAGCCAAGGGGCGGGGGACAACACCGGGGAGCTGTTTTTT.

The rearrangement joins TRBV7-3 to TRBJ1-1, with unresolved D. The CDR3 is 14 residues long. Between the trimmed V and J ends, which lost 2 bases and 1 base, there was a span of 8 bases. Looked up from germline, CDR1 is SGHTA and CDR2 is FQGTGA. CDR3 sequence reads: CASSLGQPNTEAFF. The CDR3 region has the DNA TGTGCCAGCAGCTTAGGGCAGCCGAACACTGAAGCTTTCTTT.

This chain connects TRBV5-4 to TRBJ2-7; 14 positions agree with TRBD2. The CDR3 is made up of 15 amino acids. Germline values: CDR1 SGHNT, CDR2 YYREEE (reference sequence). V lost 4 bases, J lost 5 bases, and 5 bases stayed unmatched. The CDR3 spells CASSGGTSGSDEQYF. The CDR3 DNA sequence: TGTGCCAGCAGCGGAGGGACTAGCGGGAGCGACGAGCAGTACTTC.

The chain has TRBV6-5 and TRBJ2-7, with TRBD2 identical over 7 bases. Per germline, CDR1 MNHEY and CDR2 SVGAGI. V shed 8 bases, J shed 2 bases, and the junction held 3 bases outside the gene matches. There are 12 residues in the CDR3. The DNA for the CDR3 is TGTGCCAGCTCGCGGGGGACCTACGAGCAGTACTTC. This sequence encodes CASSRGTYEQYF.

CDR3 sequence reads: CASSLQRGGADTQYF. The CDR3 nucleotides read TGTGCCAGCAGCTTACAGCGGGGGGGGGCAGATACGCAGTATTTT. The V and J genes are TRBV11-2 and TRBJ2-3; 10 nucleotides line up with TRBD2. The CDR3 is made up of 15 amino acids. With V trimmed by 2 bases and J by 4 bases, 3 bases remained unmatched. CDR1 is SGHAT, CDR2 FQNNGV, per germline.

The chain combines TRBV5-1 with TRBJ1-1; TRBD1 matches 9 bases. The junction had 5 bases not matched to a gene; V was cut back by 4 bases and J by 1 base. The CDR3 runs to 15 residues. Germline CDR1 SGHRS, CDR2 YFSETQ. The CDR3 spells CASSQQGQGNTEAFF. CDR3 DNA sequence: TGCGCCAGCAGCCAGCAGGGACAGGGGAACACTGAAGCTTTCTTT.

This clone was counted a few times. The CDR3 sequence: CASSLARQLGQPQHF. The CDR3 DNA reads as TGTGCCAGCAGCTTAGCCCGACAGCTCGGTCAGCCCCAGCATTTT. V gene TRBV7-2 combines with J gene TRBJ1-5, with a tentative D call TRBD1 (5 bases). This CDR3 is 15 amino acids long. CDR1 and CDR2 (germline): SGHTA, FQGNSA. V lost 0 bases, J lost 6 bases, and 12 bases lay in between.